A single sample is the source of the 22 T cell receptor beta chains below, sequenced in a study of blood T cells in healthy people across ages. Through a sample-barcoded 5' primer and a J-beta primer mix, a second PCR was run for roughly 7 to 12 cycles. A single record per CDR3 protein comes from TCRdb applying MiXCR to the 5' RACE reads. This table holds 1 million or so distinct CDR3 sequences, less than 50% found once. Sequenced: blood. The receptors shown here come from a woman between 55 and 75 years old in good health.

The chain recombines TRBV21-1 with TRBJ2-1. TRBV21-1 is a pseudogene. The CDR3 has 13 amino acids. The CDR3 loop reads CASSRGAPNEQFF. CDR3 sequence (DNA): TGTGCCAGCAGCAGAGGCGCCCCGAATGAGCAGTTCTTC.

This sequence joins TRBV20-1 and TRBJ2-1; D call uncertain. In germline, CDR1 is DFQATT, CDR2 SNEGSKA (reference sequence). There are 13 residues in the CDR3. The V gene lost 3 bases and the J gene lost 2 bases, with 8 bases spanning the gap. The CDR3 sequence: CSASTETYNEQFF. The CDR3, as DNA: TGCAGTGCTAGCACGGAAACCTACAATGAGCAGTTCTTC.

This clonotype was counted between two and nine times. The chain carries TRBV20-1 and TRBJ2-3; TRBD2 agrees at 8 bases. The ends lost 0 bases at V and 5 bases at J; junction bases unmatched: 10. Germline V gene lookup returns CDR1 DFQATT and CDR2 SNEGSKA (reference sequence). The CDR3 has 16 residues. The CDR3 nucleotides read TGCAGTGCTAGAGATAGCGGGGCCGCGGGAAGAGATACGCAGTATTTT. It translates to CSARDSGAAGRDTQYF.

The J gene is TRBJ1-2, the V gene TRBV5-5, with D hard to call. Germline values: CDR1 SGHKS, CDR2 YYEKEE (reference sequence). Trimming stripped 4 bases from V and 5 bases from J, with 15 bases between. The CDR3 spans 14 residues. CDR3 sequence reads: CASSVFGDWYGYTF. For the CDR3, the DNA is TGTGCCAGCAGCGTGTTCGGGGATTGGTATGGCTACACCTTC.

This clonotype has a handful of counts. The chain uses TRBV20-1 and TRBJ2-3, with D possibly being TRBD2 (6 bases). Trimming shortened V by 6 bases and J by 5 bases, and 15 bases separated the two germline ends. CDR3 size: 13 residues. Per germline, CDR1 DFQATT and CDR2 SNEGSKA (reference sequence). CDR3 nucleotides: TGCAGTGCCCCCCGATGGGGGGAAGATACGCAGTATTTT. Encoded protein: CSAPRWGEDTQYF.

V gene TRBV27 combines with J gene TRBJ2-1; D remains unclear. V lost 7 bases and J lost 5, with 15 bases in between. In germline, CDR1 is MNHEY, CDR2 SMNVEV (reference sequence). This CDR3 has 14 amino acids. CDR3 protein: CASNQLGNNNEQFF. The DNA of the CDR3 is TGTGCCAGCAATCAATTGGGGAACAACAATGAGCAGTTCTTC.

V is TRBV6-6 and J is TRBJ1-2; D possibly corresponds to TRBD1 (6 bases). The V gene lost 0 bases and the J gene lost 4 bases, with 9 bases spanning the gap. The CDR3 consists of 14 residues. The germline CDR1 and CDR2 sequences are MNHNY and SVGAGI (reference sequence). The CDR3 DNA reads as TGTGCCAGCAGTTACTCGAACAGGGCCTATGGCTACACCTTC. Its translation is CASSYSNRAYGYTF.

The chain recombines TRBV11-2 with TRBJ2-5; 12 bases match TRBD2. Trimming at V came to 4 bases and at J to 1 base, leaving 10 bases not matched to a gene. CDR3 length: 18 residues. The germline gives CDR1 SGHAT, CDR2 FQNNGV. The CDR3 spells CASSSRTSGNTRQETQYF. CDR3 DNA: TGTGCCAGCAGCTCCCGGACTAGCGGGAATACGCGCCAAGAGACCCAGTACTTC.

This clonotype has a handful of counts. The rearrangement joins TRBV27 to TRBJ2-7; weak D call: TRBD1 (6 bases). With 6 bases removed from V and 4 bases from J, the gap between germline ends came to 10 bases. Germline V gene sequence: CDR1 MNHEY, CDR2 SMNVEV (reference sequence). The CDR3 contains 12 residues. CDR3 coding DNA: TGTGCCAGCAGGGGGGCTGGGTACGAGCAGTACTTC. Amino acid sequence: CASRGAGYEQYF.

CDR3 sequence (DNA): TGTGCCAGCAGCGTAGGAGGGACAGGGGTAGATACGCAGTATTTT. Translating it yields CASSVGGTGVDTQYF. The gene calls are TRBV9 and TRBJ2-3, with 10 bases that match TRBD1. V lost 0 bases to trimming and J lost 5 bases; unmatched junction nucleotides: 3. The CDR3 spans 15 residues. Germline V gene lookup returns CDR1 SGDLS and CDR2 YYNGEE.

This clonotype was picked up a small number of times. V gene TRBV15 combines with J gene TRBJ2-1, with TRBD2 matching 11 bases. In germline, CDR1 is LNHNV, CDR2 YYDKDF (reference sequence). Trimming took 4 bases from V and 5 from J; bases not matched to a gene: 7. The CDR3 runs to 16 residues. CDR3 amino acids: CATSKAIAGGDNEQFF. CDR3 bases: TGTGCCACCAGCAAGGCCATAGCGGGAGGGGACAATGAGCAGTTCTTC.

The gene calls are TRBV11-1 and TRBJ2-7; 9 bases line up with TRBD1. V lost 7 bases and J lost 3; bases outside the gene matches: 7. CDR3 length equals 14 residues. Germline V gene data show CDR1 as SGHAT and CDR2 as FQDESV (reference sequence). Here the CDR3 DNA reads TGTGCCAGCACCCTGGGACAGGGACGCTACGAGCAGTACTTC. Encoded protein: CASTLGQGRYEQYF.

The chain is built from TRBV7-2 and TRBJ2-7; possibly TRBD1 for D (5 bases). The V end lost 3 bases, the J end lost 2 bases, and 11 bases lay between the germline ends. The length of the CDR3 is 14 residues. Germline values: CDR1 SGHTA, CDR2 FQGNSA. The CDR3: CASSLAGKPYEQYF. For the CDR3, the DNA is TGTGCCAGCAGCTTGGCAGGGAAACCCTACGAGCAGTACTTC.

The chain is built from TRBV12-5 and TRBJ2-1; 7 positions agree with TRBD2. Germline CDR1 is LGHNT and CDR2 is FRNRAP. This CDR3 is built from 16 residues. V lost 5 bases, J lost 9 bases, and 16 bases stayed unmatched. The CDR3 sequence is CASGTEGLVMASEQFF. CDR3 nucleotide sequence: TGTGCTAGTGGTACAGAAGGACTAGTGATGGCGAGTGAGCAGTTCTTC.

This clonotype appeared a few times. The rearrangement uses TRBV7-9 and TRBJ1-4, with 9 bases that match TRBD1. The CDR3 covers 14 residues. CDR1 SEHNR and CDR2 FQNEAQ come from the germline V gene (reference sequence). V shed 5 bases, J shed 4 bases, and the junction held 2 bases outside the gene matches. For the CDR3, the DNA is TGTGCCAGCAGCACGGGACAGGGTAATGAAAAACTGTTTTTT. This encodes CASSTGQGNEKLFF.

CDR3 in DNA: TGTGCCAGCAGTTACCAGCGGGAGGTGACCGATACGCAGTATTTT. It codes for CASSYQREVTDTQYF. The J gene is TRBJ2-3, the V gene TRBV6-6; 9 nucleotides line up with TRBD2. Germline V lookup: CDR1 MNHNY, CDR2 SVGAGI (reference sequence). The trim removed 2 bases at V and 6 bases at J, leaving 6 bases unmatched. The CDR3 consists of 15 residues.

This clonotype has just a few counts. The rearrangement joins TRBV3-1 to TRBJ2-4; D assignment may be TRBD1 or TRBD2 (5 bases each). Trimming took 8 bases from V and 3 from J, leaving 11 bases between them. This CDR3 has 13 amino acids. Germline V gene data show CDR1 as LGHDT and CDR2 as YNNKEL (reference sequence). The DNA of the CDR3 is TGTGCCAGCCGGGACCTCCTCAAAAACATTCAGTACTTC. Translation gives CASRDLLKNIQYF.

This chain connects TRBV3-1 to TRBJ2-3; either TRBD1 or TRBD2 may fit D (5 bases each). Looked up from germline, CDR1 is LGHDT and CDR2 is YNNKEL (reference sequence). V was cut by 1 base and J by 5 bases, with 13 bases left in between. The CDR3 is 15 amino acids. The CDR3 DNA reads TGTGCCAGCAGCCAAGCCCAGTTGGGGGAAGATACGCAGTATTTT. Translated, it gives CASSQAQLGEDTQYF.

The CDR3, as DNA: TGTGCCAGCAGCTTAGGAGGTGGACTAGCGGGAGGGTCCCACGAGCAGTACTTC. Its translation: CASSLGGGLAGGSHEQYF. V usage is TRBV7-2 and J usage is TRBJ2-7; 15 positions agree with TRBD2. CDR1 and CDR2 (germline): SGHTA, FQGNSA. There are 18 residues in the CDR3. Trimming took 1 base from V and 5 from J; bases not matched to a gene: 9.

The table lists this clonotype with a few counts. The CDR3 is CSVEFGYTF. The CDR3 DNA sequence: TGCAGCGTTGAGTTTGGCTACACCTTC. The chain couples TRBV29-1 to TRBJ1-2; D is unresolved. CDR3 size: 9 residues. The V end lost 3 bases, the J end lost 7 bases, and 3 bases lay between the germline ends. Germline V gene sequence: CDR1 SQVTM, CDR2 ANQGSEA.

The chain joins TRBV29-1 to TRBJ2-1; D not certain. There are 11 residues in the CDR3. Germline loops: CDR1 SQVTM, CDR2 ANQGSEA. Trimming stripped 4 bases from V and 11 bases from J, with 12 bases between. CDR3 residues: CSVVLPPKQFF. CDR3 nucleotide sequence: TGCAGCGTTGTACTGCCCCCAAAGCAGTTCTTC.

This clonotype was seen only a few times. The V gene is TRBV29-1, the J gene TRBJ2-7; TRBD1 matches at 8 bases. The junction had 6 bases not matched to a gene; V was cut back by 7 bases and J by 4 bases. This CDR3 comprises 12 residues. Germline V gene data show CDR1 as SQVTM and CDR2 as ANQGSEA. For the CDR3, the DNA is TGCAGCGGTCGACAGGGGAATTACGAGCAGTACTTC. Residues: CSGRQGNYEQYF.